The clone carrying this T cell receptor beta chain is medium-sized in the sample. No antigen is known for it. The team produced cDNA through 5'RACE using 10-nucleotide random UMIs. A single run covered 15-18 subjects with over 190 million TCR-beta sequences. TCRdb redid the calling of the 5' RACE reads with MiXCR, one entry per CDR3 protein. The sample lists about 33,000 distinct CDR3 sequences, about 13% occurring once. The data are from a study of neurological immune-mediated disorders. Study-level points and caveats: The absence of shared CDR3 amino acid sequences among expanded clones across subjects suggests private repertoires in all groups. The greatest degree of TCR clonal expansion was observed in HTLV-1-associated myelopathy, with the lowest in multiple sclerosis, below that of healthy controls.

Time point of the sample: longitudinal time-point 2. The receptor was derived from a woman between 40 and 50 years old in good health. Input material: PBMCs.

This chain's CDR3 is CASSLAGSSYEQYF. The CDR3 DNA reads TGCGCCAGCAGCTTGGCCGGGTCCTCCTACGAGCAGTACTTC. The chain is built from TRBV5-1 and TRBJ2-7; no clear D. Germline V gene lookup returns CDR1 SGHRS and CDR2 YFSETQ. The V end lost 0 bases, the J end lost 0 bases, and 7 bases lay between the germline ends. The CDR3 has 14 residues.